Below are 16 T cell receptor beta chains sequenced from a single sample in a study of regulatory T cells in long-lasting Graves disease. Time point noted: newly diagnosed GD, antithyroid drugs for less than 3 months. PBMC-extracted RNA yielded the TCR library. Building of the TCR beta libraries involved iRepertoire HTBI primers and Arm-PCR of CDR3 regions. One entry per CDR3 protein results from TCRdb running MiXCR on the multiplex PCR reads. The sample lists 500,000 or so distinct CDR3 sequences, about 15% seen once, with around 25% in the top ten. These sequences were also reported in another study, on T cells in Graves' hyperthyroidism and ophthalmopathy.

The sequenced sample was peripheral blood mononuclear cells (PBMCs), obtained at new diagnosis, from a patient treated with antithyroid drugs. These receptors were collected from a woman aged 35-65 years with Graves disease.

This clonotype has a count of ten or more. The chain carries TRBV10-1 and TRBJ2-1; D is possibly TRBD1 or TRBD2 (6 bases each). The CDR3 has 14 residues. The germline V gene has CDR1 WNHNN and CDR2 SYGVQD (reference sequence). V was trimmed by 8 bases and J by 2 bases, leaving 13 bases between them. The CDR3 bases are TGCGCCAGCGGGAAGGGGGGCACCTACAATGAGCAGTTCTTC. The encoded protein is CASGKGGTYNEQFF.

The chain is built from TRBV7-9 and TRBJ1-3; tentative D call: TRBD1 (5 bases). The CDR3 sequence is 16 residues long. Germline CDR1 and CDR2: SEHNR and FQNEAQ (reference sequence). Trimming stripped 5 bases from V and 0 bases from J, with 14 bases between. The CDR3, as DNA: TGTGCCAGCAGCCCCGCAGGGCCGACCTCTGGAAACACCATATATTTT. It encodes CASSPAGPTSGNTIYF. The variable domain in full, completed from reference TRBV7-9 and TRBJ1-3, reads DTGVSQNPRHKITKRGQNVTFRCDPISEHNRLYWYRQTLGQGPEFLTYFQNEAQLEKSRLLSDRFSAERPKGSFSTLEIQRTEQGDSAMYLCASSPAGPTSGNTIYFGEGSWLTVV.

The CDR3 region is CASSRDPTNQETQYF. CDR3 sequence (DNA): TGTGCCAGCAGCAGGGACCCCACCAACCAAGAGACCCAGTACTTC. This chain joins TRBV3-1 and TRBJ2-5; D is tentatively TRBD1 or TRBD2 (5 bases each). Trimming cost V 5 bases and J 0 bases, with 13 bases left between them. The CDR3 has 15 residues. Per germline, CDR1 LGHDT and CDR2 YNNKEL (reference sequence).

DNA for the CDR3: TGCAGCGTTGGATGGTGGCAGGGGGCCAACGAGCAGTACTTC. Its translation: CSVGWWQGANEQYF. The V gene is TRBV29-1, the J gene TRBJ2-7; 8 bases are shared with TRBD1. Per the germline V gene, CDR1 is SQVTM and CDR2 is ANQGSEA. V lost 4 bases to trimming and J lost 5 bases; unmatched junction nucleotides: 10. CDR3 length: 14 residues.

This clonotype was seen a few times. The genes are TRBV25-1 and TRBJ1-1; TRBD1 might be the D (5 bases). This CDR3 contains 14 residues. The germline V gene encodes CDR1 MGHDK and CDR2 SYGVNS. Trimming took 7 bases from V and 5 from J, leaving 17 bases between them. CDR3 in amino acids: CASTDTWGGTEAFF. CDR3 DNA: TGTGCCAGCACCGACACCTGGGGGGGTACTGAAGCTTTCTTT.

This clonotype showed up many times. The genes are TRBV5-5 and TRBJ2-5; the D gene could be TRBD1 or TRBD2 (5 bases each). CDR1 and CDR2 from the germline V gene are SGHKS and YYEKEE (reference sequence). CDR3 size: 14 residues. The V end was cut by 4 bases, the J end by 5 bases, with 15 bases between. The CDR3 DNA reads TGTGCCAGCAGCCTTGTGGGGACGCAGGAGACCCAGTACTTC. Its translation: CASSLVGTQETQYF.

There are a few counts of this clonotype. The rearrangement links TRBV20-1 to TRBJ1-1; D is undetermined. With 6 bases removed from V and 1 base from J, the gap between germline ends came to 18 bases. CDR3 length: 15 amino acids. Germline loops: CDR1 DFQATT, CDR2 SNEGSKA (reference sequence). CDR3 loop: CSAQTLLRANTEAFF. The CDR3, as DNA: TGCAGTGCACAGACCCTCCTACGGGCGAACACTGAAGCTTTCTTT.

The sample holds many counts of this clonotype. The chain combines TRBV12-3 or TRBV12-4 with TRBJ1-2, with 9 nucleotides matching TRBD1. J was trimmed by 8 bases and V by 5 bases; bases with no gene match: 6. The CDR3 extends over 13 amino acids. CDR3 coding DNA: TGTGCCAGCAGTGGCCGACAGGGGGTAGGCTACACCTTC. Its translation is CASSGRQGVGYTF.

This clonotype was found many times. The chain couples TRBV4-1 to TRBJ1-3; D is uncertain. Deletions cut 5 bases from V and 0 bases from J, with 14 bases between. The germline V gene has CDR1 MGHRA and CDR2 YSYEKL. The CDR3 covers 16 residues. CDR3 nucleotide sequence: TGCGCCAGCAGCTCTCCCGCCAGGTACTCTGGAAACACCATATATTTT. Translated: CASSSPARYSGNTIYF.

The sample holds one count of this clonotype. The chain's CDR3 is CASRSLAGGTGELFF. The DNA of the CDR3 is TGTGCCAGCAGATCTCTAGCGGGGGGTACCGGGGAGCTGTTTTTT. J is TRBJ2-2 and V is TRBV27, with 11 bases identical to TRBD2. Trimming took 6 bases from V and 5 from J; bases not matched to a gene: 5. The CDR3 is 15 amino acids. Germline loops: CDR1 MNHEY, CDR2 SMNVEV (reference sequence).

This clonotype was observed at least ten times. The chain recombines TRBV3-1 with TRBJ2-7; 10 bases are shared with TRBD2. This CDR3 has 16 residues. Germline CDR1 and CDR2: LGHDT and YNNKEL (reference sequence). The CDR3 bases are TGTGCAACGAGCAAGTACAGCGGGGGGGCTTGGTACGAGCAGTACTTC. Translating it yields CATSKYSGGAWYEQYF.

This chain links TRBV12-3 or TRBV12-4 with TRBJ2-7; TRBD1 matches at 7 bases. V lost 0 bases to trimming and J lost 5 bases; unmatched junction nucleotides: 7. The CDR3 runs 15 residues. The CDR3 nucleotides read TGTGCCAGCAGTTTAGCAGGGGGCATCGTGGACGAGCAGTACTTC. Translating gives CASSLAGGIVDEQYF.

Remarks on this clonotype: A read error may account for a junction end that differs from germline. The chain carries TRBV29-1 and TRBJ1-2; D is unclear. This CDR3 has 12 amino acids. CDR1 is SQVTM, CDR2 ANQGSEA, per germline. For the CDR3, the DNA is TGCAGCGTCCGGACGGGTGGCTATGGCCACACCTTC. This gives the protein CSVRTGGYGHTF.

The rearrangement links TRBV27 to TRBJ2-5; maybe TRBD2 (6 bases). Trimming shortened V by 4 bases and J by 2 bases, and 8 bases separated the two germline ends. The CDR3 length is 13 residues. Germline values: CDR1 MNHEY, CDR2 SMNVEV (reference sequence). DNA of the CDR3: TGTGCCAGCAGTTGGGACTGGCAAGAGACCCAGTACTTC. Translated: CASSWDWQETQYF.

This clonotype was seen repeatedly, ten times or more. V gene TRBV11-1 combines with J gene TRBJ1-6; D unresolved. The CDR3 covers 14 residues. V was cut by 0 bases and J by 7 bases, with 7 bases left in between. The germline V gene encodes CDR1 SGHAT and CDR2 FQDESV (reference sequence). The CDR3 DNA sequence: TGTGCCAGCAGCTTAGCGGTTCCAAATTCACCCCTCCACTTT. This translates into CASSLAVPNSPLHF.

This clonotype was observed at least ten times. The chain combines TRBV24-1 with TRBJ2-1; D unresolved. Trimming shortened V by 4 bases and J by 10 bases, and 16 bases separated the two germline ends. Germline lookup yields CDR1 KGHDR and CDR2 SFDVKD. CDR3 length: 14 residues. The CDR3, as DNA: TGTGCCACCAGTGACCCCACCCGACTGGACGAGCAGTTCTTC. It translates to CATSDPTRLDEQFF.